Given below is one T cell receptor beta chain in context. This CDR3 has 12 residues. Trimming removed 0 bases from V and 7 bases from J, with 7 bases in between. The germline CDR1 and CDR2 sequences are GTSNPN and SVGIG (reference sequence). This record belongs to a study of blood T cell repertoires in COVID-19. Whole-study context: The origin of the acute and convalescent COVID-19 samples was the United States, Italy and Spain. PBMCs, B-cell-depleted T cells, or T cells provided the cDNA or gDNA that made up the material.

TCRdb's copy holds only in-frame clones and misses some; the assay was immunoSEQ multiplex PCR. This sample carries 60,000 to 85,000 clones, more than 70% of them seen once, and the ten largest clones take approximately 6.8%. The chain carries TRBV30 and TRBJ2-1, with D possibly TRBD2 on 6 matching bases. The sequence was collected from a woman aged 55-75 years with acute or convalescent COVID-19. Sequencing input: peripheral blood. The CDR3 here is CAWSVRGNEQFF. The CDR3 DNA reads as TGTGCCTGGAGTGTACGGGGGAATGAGCAGTTCTTC.